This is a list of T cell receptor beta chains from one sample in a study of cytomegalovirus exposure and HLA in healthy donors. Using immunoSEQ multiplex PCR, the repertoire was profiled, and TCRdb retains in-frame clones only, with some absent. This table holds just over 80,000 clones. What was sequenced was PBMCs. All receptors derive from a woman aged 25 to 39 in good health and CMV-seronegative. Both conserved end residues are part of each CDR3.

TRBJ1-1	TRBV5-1	CASSWGVWMGNTEAFF
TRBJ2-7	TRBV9	CASSVVPGDREQYF
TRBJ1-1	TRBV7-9	CASSPSGGTEAFF
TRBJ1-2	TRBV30	CAWGQPYGYTF
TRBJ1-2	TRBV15	CATSRDLTGNGYTF
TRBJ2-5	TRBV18	CASSPNRGNQETQYF
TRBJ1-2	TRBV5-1	CASSPTGNSYGYTF
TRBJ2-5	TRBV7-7	CASSPRGGSEETQYF
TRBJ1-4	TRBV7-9	CASTPLTGREKLFF
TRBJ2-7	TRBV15	CATSRDSPGGSYEQYF
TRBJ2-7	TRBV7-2	CASSFLAGPGYEQYF
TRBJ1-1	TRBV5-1	CASRIQGTNTEAFF
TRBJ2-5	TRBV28	CASSPRSGTQYF
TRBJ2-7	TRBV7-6	CASSLEGVRAISYEQYF
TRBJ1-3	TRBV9	CASSVGSQGNTIYF
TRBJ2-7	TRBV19	CASPPGVSAYEQYF
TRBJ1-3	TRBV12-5	CASGLGQGSSGNTIYF